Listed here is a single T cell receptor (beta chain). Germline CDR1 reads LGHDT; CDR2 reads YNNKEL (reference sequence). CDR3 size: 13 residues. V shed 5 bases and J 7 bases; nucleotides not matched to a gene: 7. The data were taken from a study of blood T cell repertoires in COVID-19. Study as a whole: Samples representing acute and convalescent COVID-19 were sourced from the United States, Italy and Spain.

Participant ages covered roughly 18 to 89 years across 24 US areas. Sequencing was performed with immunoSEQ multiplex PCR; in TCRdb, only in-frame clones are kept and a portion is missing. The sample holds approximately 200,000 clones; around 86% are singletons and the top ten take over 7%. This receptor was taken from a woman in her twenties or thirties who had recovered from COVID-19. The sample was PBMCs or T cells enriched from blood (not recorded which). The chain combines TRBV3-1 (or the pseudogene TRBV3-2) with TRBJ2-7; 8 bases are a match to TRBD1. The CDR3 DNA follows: TGTGCCAGCAGCGTCGGACAGGGCGGGGAGCAGTACTTC. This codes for CASSVGQGGEQYF.